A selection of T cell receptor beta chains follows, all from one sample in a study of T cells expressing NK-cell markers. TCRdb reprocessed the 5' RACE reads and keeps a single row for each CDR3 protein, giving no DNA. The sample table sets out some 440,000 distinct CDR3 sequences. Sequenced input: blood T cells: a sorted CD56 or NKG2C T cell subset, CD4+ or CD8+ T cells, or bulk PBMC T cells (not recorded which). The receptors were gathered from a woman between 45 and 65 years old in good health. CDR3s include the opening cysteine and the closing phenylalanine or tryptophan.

CASSAASVLSYEQYF | TRBJ2-7 | TRBV28
CASRDRDGPAYEQYF | TRBJ2-7 | TRBV16
CATKRTSNAGELFF | TRBJ2-2 | TRBV12-3/TRBV12-4
CSVGWTASSYNEQFF | TRBJ2-1 | TRBV29-1
CASSGQRDSGANVLTF | TRBJ2-6 | TRBV14
CASSPDGGALYGYTF | TRBJ1-2 | TRBV7-9
CASSLEWGGGEAFF | TRBJ1-1 | TRBV11-2
CASSIPGGSAGEQFF | TRBJ2-1 | TRBV4-1
CASSYEDPGYEQFF | TRBJ2-1 | TRBV6-6
CASSDWGNLADTQYF | TRBJ2-3 | TRBV2
CASSLSVGQGGSGELFF | TRBJ2-2 | TRBV27
CASSSWGGRGNNQPQHF | TRBJ1-5 | TRBV7-2
CASSREGLAGAGTDTQYF | TRBJ2-3 | TRBV5-1
CSASQPASGNTIYF | TRBJ1-3 | TRBV20-1
CASSQEGWRIGEQFF | TRBJ2-1 | TRBV4-1